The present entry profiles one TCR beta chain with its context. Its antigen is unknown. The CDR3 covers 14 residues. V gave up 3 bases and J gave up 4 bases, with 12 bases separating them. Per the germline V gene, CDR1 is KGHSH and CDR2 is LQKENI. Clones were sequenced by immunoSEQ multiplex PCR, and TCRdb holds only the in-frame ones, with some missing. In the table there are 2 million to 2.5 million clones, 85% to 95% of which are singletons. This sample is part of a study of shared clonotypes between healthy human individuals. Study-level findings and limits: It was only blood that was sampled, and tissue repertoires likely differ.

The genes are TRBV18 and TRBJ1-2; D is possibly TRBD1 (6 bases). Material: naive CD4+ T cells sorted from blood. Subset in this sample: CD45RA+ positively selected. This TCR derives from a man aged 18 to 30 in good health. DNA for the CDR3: TGTGCCAGCTCACCCTTGGAACAGGGCTATGGCTACACCTTC. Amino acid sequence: CASSPLEQGYGYTF.